These T cell receptor beta chains were read from a single sample in a study of blood T cell repertoires in COVID-19. Clones were sequenced by immunoSEQ multiplex PCR, and TCRdb holds only the in-frame ones, with some missing. The data contain almost 200,000 clones, around 79% of them singletons. Sequenced: peripheral blood. The receptor set was obtained from a middle-aged woman with COVID-19, enrolled during active disease. The CDR3 runs from the conserved cysteine through the conserved F or W. Each record gives: clone size, V gene, D gene, J gene, CDR3 DNA, CDR3 protein. D genes are given only for firm matches. Clone size is given for some rows only: seen once, a few or many times, or a class if the clone is expanded.

size: NA; V: TRBV6-5; D: NA; J: TRBJ2-3; DNA: TGTGCCAGCAGTTACCGGGGGGCCCTCACAGATACGCAGTATTTT; CDR3: CASSYRGALTDTQYF
size: NA; V: TRBV4-2; D: TRBD1; J: TRBJ2-5; DNA: TGTGCCAGCAGCCAAGAGGGACAGGGGGAGGAGACCCAGTACTTC; CDR3: CASSQEGQGEETQYF
size: NA; V: TRBV4-2; D: TRBD2; J: TRBJ2-3; DNA: TGTGCCAGCAGCCAAGATAAGGGCGGGGGGGAGGATACGCAGTATTTT; CDR3: CASSQDKGGGEDTQYF
size: NA; V: TRBV6-5; D: NA; J: TRBJ2-2; DNA: TGTGCCAGCGGGCGACAGAATCAGGCCGGGGAGCTGTTTTTT; CDR3: CASGRQNQAGELFF
size: NA; V: TRBV7-2; D: NA; J: TRBJ1-5; DNA: TGTGCCAGCAGCGTCAACAGGGATCAGCCCCAGCATTTT; CDR3: CASSVNRDQPQHF
size: NA; V: TRBV6-5; D: TRBD1; J: TRBJ1-2; DNA: TGTGCCAGCAGAGGTGATTACAGGGGCGCGGGCTACACCTTC; CDR3: CASRGDYRGAGYTF
size: NA; V: TRBV18; D: NA; J: TRBJ2-1; DNA: TGTGCCAGCTCACCCGGGACTCCCAATGAGCAGTTCTTC; CDR3: CASSPGTPNEQFF
size: NA; V: TRBV5-1; D: TRBD2; J: TRBJ2-4; DNA: TGCGCCAGCAGCGGGACTAGCGGGGGGACCAAAAACATTCAGTACTTC; CDR3: CASSGTSGGTKNIQYF
size: NA; V: TRBV2; D: NA; J: TRBJ2-1; DNA: TGTGCCAGCAGTGGGGGAGCGTCCTACAATGAGCAGTTCTTC; CDR3: CASSGGASYNEQFF
size: NA; V: TRBV5-1; D: NA; J: TRBJ2-3; DNA: TGCGCCAGCAGCTTGAGGGAGGGCACAGATACGCAGTATTTT; CDR3: CASSLREGTDTQYF
size: NA; V: TRBV10-3; D: NA; J: TRBJ2-7; DNA: TGTGCCACCACCGAGAGCTCCTACGAGCAGTACTTC; CDR3: CATTESSYEQYF
size: NA; V: TRBV5-1; D: NA; J: TRBJ2-4; DNA: TGCGCCAGCAGCTTTGGAAACGACTTAGCCAAAAACATTCAGTACTTC; CDR3: CASSFGNDLAKNIQYF
size: NA; V: TRBV4-1; D: TRBD2; J: TRBJ2-7; DNA: TGCGCCAGCAGCCAAGAAGCGGGGGGGCCAGACGAGCAGTACTTC; CDR3: CASSQEAGGPDEQYF
size: NA; V: TRBV7-9; D: NA; J: TRBJ1-3; DNA: TGTGCCAGCAGCTCAGGAATCTCTGGAAACACCATATATTTT; CDR3: CASSSGISGNTIYF
size: few; V: TRBV5-5; D: TRBD2; J: TRBJ2-1; DNA: TGTGCCAGCAGCCCAGGACTAGCGGAGGGGGGGAATGAGCAGTTCTTC; CDR3: CASSPGLAEGGNEQFF
size: NA; V: TRBV10-3; D: NA; J: TRBJ1-2; DNA: TGTGCCATCAGTGGAGTACAGGGACGGTATGGCTACACCTTC; CDR3: CAISGVQGRYGYTF
size: NA; V: TRBV7-2; D: NA; J: TRBJ1-2; DNA: TGTGCCAGCAGCTTAGCAGTACAGGCGTTCTATGGCTACACCTTC; CDR3: CASSLAVQAFYGYTF
size: many; V: TRBV2; D: NA; J: TRBJ2-7; DNA: TGTGCCAGCAGCTTCCTTATCTACGAGCAGTACTTC; CDR3: CASSFLIYEQYF
size: NA; V: TRBV18; D: NA; J: TRBJ2-7; DNA: TGTGCCAGCTCACCTGGGACTGGCAGGGTTTACGAGCAGTACTTC; CDR3: CASSPGTGRVYEQYF
size: NA; V: TRBV7-8; D: NA; J: TRBJ1-5; DNA: TGTGCCGTGGGGCAGGGTGATTTCGGGCCCCAGCATTTT; CDR3: CAVGQGDFGPQHF
size: NA; V: TRBV5-1; D: TRBD1; J: TRBJ1-6; DNA: TGCGCCAGCAGCTTGGGGAGAACAGGGGTTTCGAGTTCACCCCTCCACTTT; CDR3: CASSLGRTGVSSSPLHF
size: NA; V: TRBV18; D: TRBD2; J: TRBJ2-5; DNA: TGTGCCAGCTCAGTAGCGGGGGGACAAGAGACCCAGTACTTC; CDR3: CASSVAGGQETQYF